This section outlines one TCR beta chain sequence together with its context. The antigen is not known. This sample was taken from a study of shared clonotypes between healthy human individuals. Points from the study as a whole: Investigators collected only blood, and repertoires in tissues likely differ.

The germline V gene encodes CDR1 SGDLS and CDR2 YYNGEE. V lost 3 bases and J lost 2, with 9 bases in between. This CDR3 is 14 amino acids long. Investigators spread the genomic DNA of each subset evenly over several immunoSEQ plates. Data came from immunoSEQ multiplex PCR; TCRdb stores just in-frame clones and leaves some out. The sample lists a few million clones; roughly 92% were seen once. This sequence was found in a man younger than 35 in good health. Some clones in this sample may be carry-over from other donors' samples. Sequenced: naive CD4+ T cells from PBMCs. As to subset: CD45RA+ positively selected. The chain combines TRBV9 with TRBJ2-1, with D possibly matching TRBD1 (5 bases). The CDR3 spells CASSEAGTYNEQFF. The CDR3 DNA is TGTGCCAGCAGCGAGGCAGGGACCTACAATGAGCAGTTCTTC. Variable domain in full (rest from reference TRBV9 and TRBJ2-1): DSGVTQTPKHLITATGQRVTLRCSPRSGDLSVYWYQQSLDQGLQFLIQYYNGEERAKGNILERFSAQQFPDLHSELNLSSLELGDSALYFCASSEAGTYNEQFFGPGTRLTVL.